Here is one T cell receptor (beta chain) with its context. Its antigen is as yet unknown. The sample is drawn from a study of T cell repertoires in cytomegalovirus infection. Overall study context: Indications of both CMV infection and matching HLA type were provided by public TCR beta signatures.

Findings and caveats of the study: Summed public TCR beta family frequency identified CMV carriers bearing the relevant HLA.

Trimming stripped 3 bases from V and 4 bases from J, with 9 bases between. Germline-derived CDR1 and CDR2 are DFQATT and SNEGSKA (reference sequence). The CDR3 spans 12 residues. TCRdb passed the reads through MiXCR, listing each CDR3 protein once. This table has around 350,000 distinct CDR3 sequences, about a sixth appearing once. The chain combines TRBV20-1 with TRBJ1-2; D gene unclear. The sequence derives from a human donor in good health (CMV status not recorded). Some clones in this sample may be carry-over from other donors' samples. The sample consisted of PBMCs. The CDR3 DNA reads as TGCAGTGCTAGTAGGCTACTCTATGGCTACACCTTC. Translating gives CSASRLLYGYTF.